One sample yielded the 2 T cell receptor beta chains listed below, sequenced in a study of tumor-infiltrating lymphocytes in primary liver carcinoma (dated by TCRdb to the late 2010s). Instrument on record: Illumina HiSeq 2500. Starting from roughly 500 ng total RNA, TCRbeta-specific cDNA was produced by reverse transcription with a constant-region primer and ProtoScript II reverse transcriptase. Three nested multiplex PCR rounds, following a slightly modified ARM-PCR procedure, were used to build the TCRbeta libraries. Each of the first two PCR rounds ran for approximately 11 cycles using multiplex TRBV1-TRBV30 forward primers together with a Cbeta reverse primer. The public reads were reanalyzed by TCRdb: fastp trimming at Q25, MiXCR alignment, in-frame beta chains only. Rows with one shared CDR3 protein collapse into an entry with the most common genes and DNA. The sample has more than 100,000 distinct CDR3 sequences on record, roughly 70% of them singletons. The top ten clonotypes cover about 8% of the sample.

Without any cell sorting, total RNA and DNA were extracted together from around 18-30 mg of bulk tissue using the AllPrep DNA/RNA mini kit. The specimen was tumor-adjacent normal liver tissue. The receptors come from a woman between 55 and 75 years old with primary liver carcinoma and hepatitis B virus infection.

This clonotype was counted ten times or more. J is TRBJ2-3 and V is TRBV6-1; the D is unclear. Germline assignment: CDR1 MNHNS and CDR2 SASEGT. CDR3 size: 12 residues. The V and J ends lost 0 bases and 6 bases respectively, with 4 bases between them. Here the CDR3 reads CASSEALDTQYF. In DNA, the CDR3 is TGTGCCAGCAGTGAAGCGCTGGATACGCAGTATTTT.

Notes on this clonotype: Possible read error: a much larger clone is one base away. This chain joins TRBV30 and TRBJ1-2; a possible D gene is TRBD1 (5 bases). The CDR3 totals 13 residues. CDR1 and CDR2 (germline): GTSNPN, SVGIG (reference sequence). Trimming left V 6 bases short and J 6 bases short, with 17 bases between. Here the CDR3 reads CACRIQEANGYTF. CDR3 DNA sequence: TGTGCCTGCCGAATACAGGAGGCAAATGGCTACACCTTC. Combining the CDR3 with reference TRBV30 and TRBJ1-2 gives the whole variable domain SQTIHQWPATLVQPVGSPLSLECTVEGTSNPNLYWYRQAAGRGLQLLFYSVGIGQISSEVPQNLSASRPQDRQFILSSKKLLLSDSGFYLCACRIQEANGYTFGSGTRLTVV.